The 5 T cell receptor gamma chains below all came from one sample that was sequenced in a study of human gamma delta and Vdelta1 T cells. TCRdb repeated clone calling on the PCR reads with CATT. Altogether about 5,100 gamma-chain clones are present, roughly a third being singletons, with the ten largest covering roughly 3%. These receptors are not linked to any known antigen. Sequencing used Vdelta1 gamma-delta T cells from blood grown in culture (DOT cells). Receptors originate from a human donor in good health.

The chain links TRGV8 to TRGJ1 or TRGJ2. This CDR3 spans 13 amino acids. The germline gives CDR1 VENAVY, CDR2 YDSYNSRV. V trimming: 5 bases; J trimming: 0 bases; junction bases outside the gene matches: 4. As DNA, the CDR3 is TGTGCCACCTGGGTCAAGAATTATTATAAGAAACTCTTT. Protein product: CATWVKNYYKKLF.

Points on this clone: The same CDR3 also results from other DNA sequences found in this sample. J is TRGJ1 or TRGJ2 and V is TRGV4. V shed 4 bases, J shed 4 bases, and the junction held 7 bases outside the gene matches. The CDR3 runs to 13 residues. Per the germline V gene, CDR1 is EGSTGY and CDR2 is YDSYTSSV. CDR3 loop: CATWDGQYYKKLF. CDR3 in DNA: TGTGCCACCTGGGACGGGCAATATTATAAGAAACTCTTT.

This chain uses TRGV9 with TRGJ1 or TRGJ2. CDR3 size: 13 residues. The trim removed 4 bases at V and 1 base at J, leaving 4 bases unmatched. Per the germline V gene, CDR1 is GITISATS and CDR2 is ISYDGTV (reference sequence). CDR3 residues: CALWDLNYYKKLF. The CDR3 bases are TGTGCCTTGTGGGACCTAAATTATTATAAGAAACTCTTT.

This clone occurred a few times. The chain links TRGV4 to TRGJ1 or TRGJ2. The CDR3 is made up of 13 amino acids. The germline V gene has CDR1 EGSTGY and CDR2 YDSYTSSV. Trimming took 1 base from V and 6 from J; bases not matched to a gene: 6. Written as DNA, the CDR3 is TGTGCCACCTGGGATGGTGGGGGTTATAAGAAACTCTTT. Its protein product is CATWDGGGYKKLF.

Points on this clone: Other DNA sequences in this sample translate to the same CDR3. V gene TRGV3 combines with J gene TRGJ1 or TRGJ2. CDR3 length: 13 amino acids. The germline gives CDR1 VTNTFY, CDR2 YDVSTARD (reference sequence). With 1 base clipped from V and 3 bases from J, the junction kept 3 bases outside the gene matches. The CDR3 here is CATWDRPYYKKLF. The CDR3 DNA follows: TGTGCCACCTGGGACAGACCTTATTATAAGAAACTCTTT.